This TCR beta chain appears in the sequencing data of a study of blood T cell repertoires in COVID-19. CDR1 is SGHTA and CDR2 is FQGNSA in the germline V gene. CDR3 length: 12 residues. Trimming took 2 bases from V and 3 from J, leaving 4 bases between them. Study processing details: Reference gene primer amplification gave estimated nucleated cell counts. Only in-frame clones appear in the TCRdb table, and some are missing; sequencing was by immunoSEQ multiplex PCR. V, J and clone size reflect that table, while D and trimming were determined from the DNA. This table has 55,000 to 80,000 clones, over 75% appearing once.

This TCR was recovered from an older woman with acute or convalescent COVID-19. The sequenced material came from peripheral blood. J is TRBJ2-5 and V is TRBV7-2; D not certain. The CDR3 sequence is CASSLREETQYF. CDR3 bases: TGTGCCAGCAGCTTAAGAGAAGAGACCCAGTACTTC.